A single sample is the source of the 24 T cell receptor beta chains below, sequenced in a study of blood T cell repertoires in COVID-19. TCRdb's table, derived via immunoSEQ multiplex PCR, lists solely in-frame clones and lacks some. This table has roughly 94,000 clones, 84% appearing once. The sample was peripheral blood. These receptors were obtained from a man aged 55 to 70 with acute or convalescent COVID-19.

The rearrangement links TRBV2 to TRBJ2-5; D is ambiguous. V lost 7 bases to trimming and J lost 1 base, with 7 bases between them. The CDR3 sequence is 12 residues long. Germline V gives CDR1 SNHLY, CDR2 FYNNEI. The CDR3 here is CASNSVQETQYF. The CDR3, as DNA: TGTGCCAGCAATTCAGTCCAAGAGACCCAGTACTTC.

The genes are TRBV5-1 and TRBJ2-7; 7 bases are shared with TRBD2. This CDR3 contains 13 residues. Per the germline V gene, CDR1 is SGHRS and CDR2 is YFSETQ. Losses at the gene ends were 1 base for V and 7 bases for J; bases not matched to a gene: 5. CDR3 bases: TGCGCCAGCAGCTTGATGGGGGAGGGAGAGCAGTACGTC. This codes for CASSLMGEGEQYV.

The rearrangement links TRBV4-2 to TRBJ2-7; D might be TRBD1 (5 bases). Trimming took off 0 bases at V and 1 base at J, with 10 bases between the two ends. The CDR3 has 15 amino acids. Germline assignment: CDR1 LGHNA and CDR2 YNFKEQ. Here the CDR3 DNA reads TGTGCCAGCAGCCAAGATCAGGGCAATTCCTACGAGCAGTACTTC. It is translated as CASSQDQGNSYEQYF.

DNA of the CDR3: TGTGCCAGCTCACCTACCCGGATAACCACAGGGGTCAACTATGGCTACACCTTC. Its translation is CASSPTRITTGVNYGYTF. V is TRBV18 and J is TRBJ1-2; 7 bases are a match to TRBD1. V gave up 3 bases and J gave up 2 bases; unmatched junction bases: 15. The CDR3 length is 18 residues. Germline CDR1 KGHSH, CDR2 LQKENI.

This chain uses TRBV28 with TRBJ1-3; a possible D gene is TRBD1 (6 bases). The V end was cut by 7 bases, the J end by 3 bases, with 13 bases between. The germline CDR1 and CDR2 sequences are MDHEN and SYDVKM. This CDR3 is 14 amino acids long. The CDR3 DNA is TGTGCCAGCATGACAGGATCCTTTGGAAACACCATATATTTT. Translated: CASMTGSFGNTIYF.

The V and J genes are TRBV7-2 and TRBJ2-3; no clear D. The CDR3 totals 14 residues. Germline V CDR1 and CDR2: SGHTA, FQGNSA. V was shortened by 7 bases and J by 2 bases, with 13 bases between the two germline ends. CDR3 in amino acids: CASTPTQSTDTQYF. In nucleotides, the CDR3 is TGTGCCAGCACCCCTACCCAATCCACAGATACGCAGTATTTT.

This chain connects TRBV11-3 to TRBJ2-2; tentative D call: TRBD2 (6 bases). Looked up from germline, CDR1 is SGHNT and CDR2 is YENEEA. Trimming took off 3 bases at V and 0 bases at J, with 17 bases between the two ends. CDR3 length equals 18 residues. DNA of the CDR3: TGTGCCAGCAGCTTGGGAGGCGGCAGAATTGCGAACACCGGGGAGCTGTTTTTT. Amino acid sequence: CASSLGGGRIANTGELFF. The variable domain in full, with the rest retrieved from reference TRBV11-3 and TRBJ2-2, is EAGVVQSPRYKIIEKKQPVAFWCNPISGHNTLYWYLQNLGQGPELLIRYENEEAVDDSQLPKDRFSAERLKGVDSTLKIQPAELGDSAVYLCASSLGGGRIANTGELFFGEGSRLTVL.

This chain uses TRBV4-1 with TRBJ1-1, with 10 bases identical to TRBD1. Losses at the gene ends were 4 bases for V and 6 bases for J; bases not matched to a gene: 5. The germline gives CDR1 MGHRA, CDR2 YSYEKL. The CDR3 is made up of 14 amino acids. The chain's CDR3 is CASSRGDRGAEAFF. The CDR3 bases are TGCGCCAGCAGCCGAGGGGACAGGGGAGCTGAAGCTTTCTTT.

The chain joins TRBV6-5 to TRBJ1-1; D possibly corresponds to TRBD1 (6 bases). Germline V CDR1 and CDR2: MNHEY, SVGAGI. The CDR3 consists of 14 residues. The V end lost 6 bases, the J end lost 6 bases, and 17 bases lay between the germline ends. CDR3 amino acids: CASRPPRGAAEAFF. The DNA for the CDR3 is TGTGCCAGCAGGCCCCCCCGGGGGGCGGCTGAAGCTTTCTTT.

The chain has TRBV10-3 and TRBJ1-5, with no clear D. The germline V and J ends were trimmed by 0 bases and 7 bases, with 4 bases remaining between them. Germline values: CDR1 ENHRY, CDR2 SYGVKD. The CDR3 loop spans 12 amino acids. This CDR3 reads CAISESQQPQHF. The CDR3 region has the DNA TGTGCCATCAGTGAGTCACAACAGCCCCAGCATTTT.

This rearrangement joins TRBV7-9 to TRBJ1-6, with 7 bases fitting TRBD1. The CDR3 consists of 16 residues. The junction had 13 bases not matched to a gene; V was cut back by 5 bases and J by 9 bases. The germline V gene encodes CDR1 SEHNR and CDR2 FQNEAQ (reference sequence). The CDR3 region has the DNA TGTGCCAGCAGCCCAGGCCGGGACAGAAACTCTTCACCCCTCCACTTT. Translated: CASSPGRDRNSSPLHF.

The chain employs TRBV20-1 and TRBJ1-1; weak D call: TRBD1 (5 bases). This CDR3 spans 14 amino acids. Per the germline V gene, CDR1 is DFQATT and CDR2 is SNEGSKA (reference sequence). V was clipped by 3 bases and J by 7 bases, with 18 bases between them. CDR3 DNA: TGCAGTGCTAGTCTCAGGGATTACACTATTGAAGCTTTCTTT. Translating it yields CSASLRDYTIEAFF.

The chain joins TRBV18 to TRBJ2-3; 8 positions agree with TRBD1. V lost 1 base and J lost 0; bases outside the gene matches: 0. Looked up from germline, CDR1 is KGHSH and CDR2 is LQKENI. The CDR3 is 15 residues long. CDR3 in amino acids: CASSPRTGSTDTQYF. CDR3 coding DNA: TGTGCCAGCTCACCACGGACAGGGAGCACAGATACGCAGTATTTT.

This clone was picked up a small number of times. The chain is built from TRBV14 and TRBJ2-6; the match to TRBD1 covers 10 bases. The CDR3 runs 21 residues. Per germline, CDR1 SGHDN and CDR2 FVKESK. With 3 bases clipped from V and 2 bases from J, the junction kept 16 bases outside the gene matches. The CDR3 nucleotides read TGTGCCAGCAGCCACGGCATAACCGGGACAGGGGCCAGGCCTGGGGCCAACGTCCTGACTTTC. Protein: CASSHGITGTGARPGANVLTF.

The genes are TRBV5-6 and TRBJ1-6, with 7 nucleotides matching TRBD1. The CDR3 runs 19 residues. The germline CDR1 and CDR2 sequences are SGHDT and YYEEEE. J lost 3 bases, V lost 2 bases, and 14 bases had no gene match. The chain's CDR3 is CASSLLGGGQAIYNSPLHF. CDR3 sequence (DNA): TGTGCCAGCAGCTTATTAGGGGGCGGACAGGCCATCTATAATTCACCCCTCCACTTT.

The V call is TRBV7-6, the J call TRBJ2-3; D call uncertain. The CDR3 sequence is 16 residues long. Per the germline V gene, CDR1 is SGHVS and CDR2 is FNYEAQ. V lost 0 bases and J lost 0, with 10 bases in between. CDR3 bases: TGTGCCAGCAGCTTAGCGCGGCCAGCTAGCACAGATACGCAGTATTTT. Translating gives CASSLARPASTDTQYF. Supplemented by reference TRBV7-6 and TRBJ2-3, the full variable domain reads GAGVSQSPRYKVTKRGQDVALRCDPISGHVSLYWYRQALGQGPEFLTYFNYEAQQDKSGLPNDRFSAERPEGSISTLTIQRTEQRDSAMYRCASSLARPASTDTQYFGPGTRLTVL.

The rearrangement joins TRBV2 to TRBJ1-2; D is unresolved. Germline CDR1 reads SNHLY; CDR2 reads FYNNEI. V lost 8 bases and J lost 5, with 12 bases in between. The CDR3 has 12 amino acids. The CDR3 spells CASRQALYGYTF. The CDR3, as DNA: TGTGCCAGCCGGCAGGCGTTATATGGCTACACCTTC.

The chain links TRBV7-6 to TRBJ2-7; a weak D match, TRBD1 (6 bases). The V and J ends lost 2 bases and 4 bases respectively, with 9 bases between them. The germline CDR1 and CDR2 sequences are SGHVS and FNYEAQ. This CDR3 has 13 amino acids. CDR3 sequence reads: CASSLNREYEQYF. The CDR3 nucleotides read TGTGCCAGCAGCTTAAACAGGGAGTACGAGCAGTACTTC.

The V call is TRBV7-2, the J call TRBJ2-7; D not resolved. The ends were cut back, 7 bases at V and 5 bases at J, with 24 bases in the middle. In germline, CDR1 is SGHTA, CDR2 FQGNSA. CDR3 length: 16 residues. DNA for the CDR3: TGTGCCAGCACCCGAACAACGTACACATTCTCTGACGAGCAGTACTTC. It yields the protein CASTRTTYTFSDEQYF.

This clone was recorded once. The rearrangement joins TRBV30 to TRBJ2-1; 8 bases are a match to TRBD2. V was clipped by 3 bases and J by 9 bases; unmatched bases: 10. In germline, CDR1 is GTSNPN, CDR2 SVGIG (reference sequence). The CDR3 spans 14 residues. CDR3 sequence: CAWRRGAHVTEQFF. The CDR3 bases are TGTGCCTGGAGGCGGGGGGCTCATGTGACTGAGCAGTTCTTC.

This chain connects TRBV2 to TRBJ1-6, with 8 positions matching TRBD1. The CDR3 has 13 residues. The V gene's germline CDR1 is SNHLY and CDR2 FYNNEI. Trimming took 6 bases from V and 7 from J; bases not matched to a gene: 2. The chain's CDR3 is CASRGQENSPLHF. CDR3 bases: TGTGCCAGCAGGGGACAGGAGAATTCACCCCTCCACTTT.

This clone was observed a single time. In DNA, the CDR3 is TGTGCCAGCAGCCCTTCAGGGAGGGGAGACACCGGGGAGCTGTTTTTT. Amino acid sequence: CASSPSGRGDTGELFF. The V call is TRBV28, the J call TRBJ2-2, with 7 bases lining up with TRBD2. Looked up from germline, CDR1 is MDHEN and CDR2 is SYDVKM. J lost 3 bases, V lost 6 bases, and 10 bases had no gene match. CDR3 length equals 16 residues.

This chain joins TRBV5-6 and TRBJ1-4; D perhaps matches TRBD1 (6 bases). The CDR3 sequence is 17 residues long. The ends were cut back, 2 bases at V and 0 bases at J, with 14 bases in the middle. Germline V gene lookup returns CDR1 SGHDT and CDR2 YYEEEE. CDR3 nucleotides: TGTGCCAGCAGCTTTAAGCAGGGACATGCAACTAATGAAAAACTGTTTTTT. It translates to CASSFKQGHATNEKLFF.

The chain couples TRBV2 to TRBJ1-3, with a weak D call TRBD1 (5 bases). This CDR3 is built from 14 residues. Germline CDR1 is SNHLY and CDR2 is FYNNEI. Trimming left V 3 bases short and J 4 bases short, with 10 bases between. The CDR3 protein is CASSEQGLGNTIYF. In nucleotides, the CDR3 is TGTGCCAGCAGTGAGCAGGGTTTAGGAAACACCATATATTTT.